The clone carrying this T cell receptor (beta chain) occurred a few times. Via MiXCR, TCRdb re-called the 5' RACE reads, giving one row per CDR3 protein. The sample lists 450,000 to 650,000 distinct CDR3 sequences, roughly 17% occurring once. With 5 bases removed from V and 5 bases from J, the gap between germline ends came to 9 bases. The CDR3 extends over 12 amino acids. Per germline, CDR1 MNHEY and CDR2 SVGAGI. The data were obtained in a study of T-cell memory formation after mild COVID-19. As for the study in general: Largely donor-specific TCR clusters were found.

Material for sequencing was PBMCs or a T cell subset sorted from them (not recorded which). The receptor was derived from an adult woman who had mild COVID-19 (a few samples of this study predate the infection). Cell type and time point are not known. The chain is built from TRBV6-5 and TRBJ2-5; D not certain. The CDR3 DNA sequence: TGTGCCAGCAGTCCTGATACTGAGACCCAGTACTTC. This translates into CASSPDTETQYF.